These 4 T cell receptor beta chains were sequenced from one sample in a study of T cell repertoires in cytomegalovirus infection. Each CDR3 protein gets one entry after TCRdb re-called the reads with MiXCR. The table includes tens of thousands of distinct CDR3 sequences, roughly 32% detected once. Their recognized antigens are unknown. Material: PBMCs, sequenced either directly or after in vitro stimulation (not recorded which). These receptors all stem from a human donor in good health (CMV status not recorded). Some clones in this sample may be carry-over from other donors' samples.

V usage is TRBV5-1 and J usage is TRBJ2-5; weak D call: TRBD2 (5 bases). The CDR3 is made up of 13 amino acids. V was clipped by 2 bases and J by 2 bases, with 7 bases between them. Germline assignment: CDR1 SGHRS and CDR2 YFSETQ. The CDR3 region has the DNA TGCGCCAGCAGCTTCGGGAAACAAGAGACCCAGTACTTC. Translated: CASSFGKQETQYF. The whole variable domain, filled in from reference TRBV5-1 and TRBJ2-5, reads KAGVTQTPRYLIKTRGQQVTLSCSPISGHRSVSWYQQTPGQGLQFLFEYFSETQRNKGNFPGRFSGRQFSNSRSEMNVSTLELGDSALYLCASSFGKQETQYFGPGTRLLVL.

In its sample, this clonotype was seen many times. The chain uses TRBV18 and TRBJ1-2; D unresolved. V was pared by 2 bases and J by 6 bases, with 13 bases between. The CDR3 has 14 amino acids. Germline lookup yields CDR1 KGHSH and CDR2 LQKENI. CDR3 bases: TGTGCCAGCTCACCAATTCTGGGGTCGGATGGCTACACCTTC. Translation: CASSPILGSDGYTF.

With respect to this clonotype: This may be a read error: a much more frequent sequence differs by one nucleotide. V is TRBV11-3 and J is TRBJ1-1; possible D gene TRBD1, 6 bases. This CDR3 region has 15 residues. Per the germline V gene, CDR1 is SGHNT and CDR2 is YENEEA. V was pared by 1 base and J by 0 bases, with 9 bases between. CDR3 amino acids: CASSLAGDMNTEAFF. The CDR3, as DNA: TGTGCCAGCAGCTTAGCGGGGGACATGAACACTGAAGCTTTCTTT.

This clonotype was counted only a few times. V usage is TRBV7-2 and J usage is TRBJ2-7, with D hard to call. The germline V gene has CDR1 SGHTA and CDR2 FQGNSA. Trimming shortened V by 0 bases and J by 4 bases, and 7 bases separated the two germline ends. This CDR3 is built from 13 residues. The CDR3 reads CASSLAPLYEQYF. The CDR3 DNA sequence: TGTGCCAGCAGCTTAGCCCCCCTTTACGAGCAGTACTTC.